Below, one TCR beta chain is given with its context. The table came from immunoSEQ multiplex PCR; TCRdb's copy has only in-frame clones and leaves some out. Seen here are 55,000 to 70,000 clones, roughly 90% observed once, and the top ten hold about 6.5%. This sample was included in a study of control samples from healthy donors and cancer patients. Germline lookup yields CDR1 SGHRS and CDR2 YFSETQ. Trimming stripped 2 bases from V and 7 bases from J, with 9 bases between. The CDR3 runs 13 residues. The V and J genes are TRBV5-1 and TRBJ2-2, with D maybe TRBD2 (5 bases). Sequenced sample: PBMCs. This clonotype was sampled from a man aged 60 to 75 with colorectal cancer. CDR3 in amino acids: CASSLQADGELFF. DNA of the CDR3: TGCGCCAGCAGCTTACAAGCGGACGGGGAGCTGTTTTTT.